This T cell receptor (beta chain) emerged from a study of human T cells and chemical hapten exposure. Looking at the study overall: Mostly female, the patients presented with alopecia areata, totalis or universalis.

Indicated time point: patch test 1, 2 weeks after DPC sensitization. Treatment in this sample: therapeutic diphenylcyclopropenone sensitization with weekly scalp DPC. The authors' total RNA extraction used unfractionated whole blood. The germline gives CDR1 SQVTM, CDR2 ANQGSEA. The ends lost 6 bases at V and 1 base at J; junction bases unmatched: 4. This CDR3 is 14 amino acids long. This clonotype was observed at least ten times. The antigen remains unidentified. Unique molecular identifiers were attached to individual cDNA molecules during library preparation. TCRdb re-analysed the RACE reads in MiXCR, keeping a single row per CDR3 protein. Here the sample spans some 43,000 distinct CDR3 sequences, around 3.8% being singletons. Notes on the study in general: Alopecia in the donors means their immune response may deviate from healthy people's.

This sequence was found in a man aged 50-60 years with alopecia areata. Some clones in this sample may be carry-over from other donors' samples. This chain connects TRBV29-1 to TRBJ2-2; 8 bases fit TRBD1. Here the sequenced sample was whole blood, taken in connection with sensitization to the hapten diphenylcyclopropenone (DPC). DNA for the CDR3: TGCAGCGTCCTAGACAGGGGGAACACCGGGGAGCTGTTTTTT. Translating it yields CSVLDRGNTGELFF.